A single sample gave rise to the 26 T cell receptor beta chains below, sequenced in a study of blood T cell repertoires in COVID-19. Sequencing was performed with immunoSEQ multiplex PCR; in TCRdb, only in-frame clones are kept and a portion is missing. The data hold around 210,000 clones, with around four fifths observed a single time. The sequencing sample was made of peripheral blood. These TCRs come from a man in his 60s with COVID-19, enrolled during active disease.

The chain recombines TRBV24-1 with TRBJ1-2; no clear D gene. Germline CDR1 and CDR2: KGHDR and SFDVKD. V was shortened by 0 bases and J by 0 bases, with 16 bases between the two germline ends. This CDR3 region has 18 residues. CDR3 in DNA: TGTGCCACCAGTGATTTGCATCGAAGATGGAGGGCTAACTATGGCTACACCTTC. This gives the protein CATSDLHRRWRANYGYTF.

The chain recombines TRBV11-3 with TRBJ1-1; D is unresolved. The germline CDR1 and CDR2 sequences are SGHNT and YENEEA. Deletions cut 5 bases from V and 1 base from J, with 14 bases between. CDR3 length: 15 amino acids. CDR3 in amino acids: CASSNPGGGNTEAFF. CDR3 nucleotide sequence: TGTGCCAGCAGCAACCCCGGAGGAGGGAACACTGAAGCTTTCTTT.

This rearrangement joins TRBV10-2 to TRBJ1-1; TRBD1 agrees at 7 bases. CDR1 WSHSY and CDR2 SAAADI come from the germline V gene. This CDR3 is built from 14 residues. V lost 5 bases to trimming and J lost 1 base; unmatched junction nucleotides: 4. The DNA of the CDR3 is TGCGCCAGCAGTTGGACAGGCTGGAACACTGAAGCTTTCTTT. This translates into CASSWTGWNTEAFF.

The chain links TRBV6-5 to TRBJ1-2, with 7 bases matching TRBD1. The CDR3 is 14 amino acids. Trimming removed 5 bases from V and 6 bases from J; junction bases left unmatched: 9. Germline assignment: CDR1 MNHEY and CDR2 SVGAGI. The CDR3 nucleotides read TGTGCCAGCAGTCCACACCGACAGGGAGATGGCTACACCTTC. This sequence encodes CASSPHRQGDGYTF.

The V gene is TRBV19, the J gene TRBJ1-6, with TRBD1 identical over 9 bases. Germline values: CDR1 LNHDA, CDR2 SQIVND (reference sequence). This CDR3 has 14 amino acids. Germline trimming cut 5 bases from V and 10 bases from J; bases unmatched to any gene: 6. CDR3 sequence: CASSLGQGRSPLHF. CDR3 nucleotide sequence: TGTGCCAGTAGTCTCGGACAGGGGCGGTCACCCCTCCACTTT. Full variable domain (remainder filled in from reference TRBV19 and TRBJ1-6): DGGITQSPKYLFRKEGQNVTLSCEQNLNHDAMYWYRQDPGQGLRLIYYSQIVNDFQKGDIAEGYSVSREKKESFPLTVTSAQKNPTAFYLCASSLGQGRSPLHFGNGTRLTVT.

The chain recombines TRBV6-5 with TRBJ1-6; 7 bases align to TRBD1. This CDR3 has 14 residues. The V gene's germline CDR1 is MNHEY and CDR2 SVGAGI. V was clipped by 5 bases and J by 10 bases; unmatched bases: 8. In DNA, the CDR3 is TGTGCCAGCAGTCCAGACAGGGTACGATCACCCCTCCACTTT. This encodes CASSPDRVRSPLHF.

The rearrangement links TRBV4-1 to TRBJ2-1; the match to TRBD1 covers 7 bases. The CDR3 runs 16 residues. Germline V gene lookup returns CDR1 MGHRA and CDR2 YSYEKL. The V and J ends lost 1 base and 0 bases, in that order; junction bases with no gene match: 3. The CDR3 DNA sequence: TGCGCCAGCAGCCAAGGATGGACAGGCTCCTACAATGAGCAGTTCTTC. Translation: CASSQGWTGSYNEQFF.

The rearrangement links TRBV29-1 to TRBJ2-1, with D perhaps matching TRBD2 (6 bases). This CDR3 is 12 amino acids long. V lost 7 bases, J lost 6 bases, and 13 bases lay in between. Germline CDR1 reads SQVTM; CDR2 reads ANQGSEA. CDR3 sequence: CSARRDFNEQFF. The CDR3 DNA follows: TGCAGCGCCCGGCGGGACTTCAATGAGCAGTTCTTC.

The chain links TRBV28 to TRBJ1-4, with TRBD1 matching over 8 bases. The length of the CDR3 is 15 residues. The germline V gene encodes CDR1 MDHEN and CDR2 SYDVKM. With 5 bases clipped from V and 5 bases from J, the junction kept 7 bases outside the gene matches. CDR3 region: CASSRPDRANEKLFF. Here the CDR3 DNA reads TGTGCCAGCAGTCGACCGGACAGGGCGAATGAAAAACTGTTTTTT.

The CDR3 spells CASSAGGTFDTQYF. The CDR3 DNA reads TGTGCCAGCAGCGCAGGGGGGACTTTTGATACGCAGTATTTT. V and J are TRBV9 and TRBJ2-3, with a weak D call TRBD1 (7 bases). Trimming removed 3 bases from V and 6 bases from J, with 14 bases in between. The CDR3 consists of 14 residues. The germline CDR1 and CDR2 sequences are SGDLS and YYNGEE.

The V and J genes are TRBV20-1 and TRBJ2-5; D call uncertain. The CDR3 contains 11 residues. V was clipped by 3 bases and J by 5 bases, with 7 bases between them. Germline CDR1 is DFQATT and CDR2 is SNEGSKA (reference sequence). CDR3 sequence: CSASARETQYF. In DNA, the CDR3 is TGCAGTGCTAGCGCGAGGGAGACCCAGTACTTC.

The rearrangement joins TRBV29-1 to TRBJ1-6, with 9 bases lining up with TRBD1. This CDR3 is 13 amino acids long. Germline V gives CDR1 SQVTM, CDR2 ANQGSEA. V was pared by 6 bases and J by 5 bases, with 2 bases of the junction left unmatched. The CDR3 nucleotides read TGCAGCGTGGACAGGGGTGATAATTCACCCCTCCACTTT. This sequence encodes CSVDRGDNSPLHF.

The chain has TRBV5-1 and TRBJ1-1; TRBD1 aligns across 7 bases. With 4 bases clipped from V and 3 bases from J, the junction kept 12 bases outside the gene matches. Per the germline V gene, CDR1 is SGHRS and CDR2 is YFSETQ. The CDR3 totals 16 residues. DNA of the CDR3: TGCGCCAGCAGCCCCACAGGGGTCCGTGGGGACACTGAAGCTTTCTTT. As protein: CASSPTGVRGDTEAFF. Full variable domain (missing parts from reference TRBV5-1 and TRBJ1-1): KAGVTQTPRYLIKTRGQQVTLSCSPISGHRSVSWYQQTPGQGLQFLFEYFSETQRNKGNFPGRFSGRQFSNSRSEMNVSTLELGDSALYLCASSPTGVRGDTEAFFGQGTRLTVV.

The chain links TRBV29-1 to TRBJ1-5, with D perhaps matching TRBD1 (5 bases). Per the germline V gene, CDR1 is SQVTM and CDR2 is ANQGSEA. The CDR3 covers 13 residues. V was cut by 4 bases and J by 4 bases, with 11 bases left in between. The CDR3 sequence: CSVGLGVNQPQHF. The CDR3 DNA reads TGCAGCGTTGGGCTAGGGGTTAATCAGCCCCAGCATTTT.

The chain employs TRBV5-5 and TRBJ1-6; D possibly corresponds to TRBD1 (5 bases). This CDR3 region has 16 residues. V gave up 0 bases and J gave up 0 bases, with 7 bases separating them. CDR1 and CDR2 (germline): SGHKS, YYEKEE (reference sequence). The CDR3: CASSLDGGSYNSPLHF. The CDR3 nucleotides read TGTGCCAGCAGCTTGGACGGGGGCTCCTATAATTCACCCCTCCACTTT.

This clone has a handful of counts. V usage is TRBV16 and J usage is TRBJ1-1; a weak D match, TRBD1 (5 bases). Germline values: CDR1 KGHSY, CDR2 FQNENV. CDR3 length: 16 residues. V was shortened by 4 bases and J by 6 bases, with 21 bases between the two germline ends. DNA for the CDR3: TGTGCCAGCAGCCTTAAGGGCGGGGGAAAGTGGGCTGAAGCTTTCTTT. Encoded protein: CASSLKGGGKWAEAFF.

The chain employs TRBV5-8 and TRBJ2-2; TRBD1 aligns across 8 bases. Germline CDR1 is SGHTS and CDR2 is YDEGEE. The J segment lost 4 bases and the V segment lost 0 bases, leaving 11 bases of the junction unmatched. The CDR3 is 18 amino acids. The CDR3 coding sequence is TGTGCCAGCAGCTTGGATACCAGGGGGCCGATGGGCACCGGGGAGCTGTTTTTT. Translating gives CASSLDTRGPMGTGELFF.

DNA for the CDR3: TGTGCCAGCAGCCTGGGGACAGGGGGCGCCTCTGGAAACACCATATATTTT. As protein: CASSLGTGGASGNTIYF. This chain connects TRBV3-1 (or the pseudogene TRBV3-2) to TRBJ1-3; TRBD1 matches 12 bases. V lost 4 bases to trimming and J lost 0 bases; unmatched junction nucleotides: 4. The germline gives CDR1 LGHDT, CDR2 YNNKEL (reference sequence). The CDR3 totals 17 residues.

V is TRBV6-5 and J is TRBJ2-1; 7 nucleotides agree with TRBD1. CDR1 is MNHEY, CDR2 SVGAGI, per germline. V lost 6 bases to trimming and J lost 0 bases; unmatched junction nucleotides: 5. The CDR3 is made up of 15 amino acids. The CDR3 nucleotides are TGTGCCAGCAGCACAGGGGTAAGCTCCTACAATGAGCAGTTCTTC. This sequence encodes CASSTGVSSYNEQFF.

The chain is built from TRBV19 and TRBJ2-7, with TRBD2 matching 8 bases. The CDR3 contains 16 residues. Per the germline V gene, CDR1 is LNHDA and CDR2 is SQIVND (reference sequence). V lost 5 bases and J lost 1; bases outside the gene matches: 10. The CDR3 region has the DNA TGTGCCAGTAGTGGTTTGCGGGAGGCCCCTTCCTACGAGCAGTACTTC. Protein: CASSGLREAPSYEQYF. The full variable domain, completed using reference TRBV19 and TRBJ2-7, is DGGITQSPKYLFRKEGQNVTLSCEQNLNHDAMYWYRQDPGQGLRLIYYSQIVNDFQKGDIAEGYSVSREKKESFPLTVTSAQKNPTAFYLCASSGLREAPSYEQYFGPGTRLTVT.

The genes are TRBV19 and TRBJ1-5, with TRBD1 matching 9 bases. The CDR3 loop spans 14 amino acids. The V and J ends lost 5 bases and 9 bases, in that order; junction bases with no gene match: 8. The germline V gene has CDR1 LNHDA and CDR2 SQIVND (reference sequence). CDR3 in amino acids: CASSFGTGYLPQHF. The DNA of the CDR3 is TGTGCCAGTAGTTTCGGGACAGGGTATCTGCCCCAGCATTTT.

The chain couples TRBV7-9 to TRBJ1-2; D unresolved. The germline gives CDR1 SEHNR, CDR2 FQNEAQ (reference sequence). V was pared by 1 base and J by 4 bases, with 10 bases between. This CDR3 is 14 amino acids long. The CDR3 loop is CASSLVAAGYGYTF. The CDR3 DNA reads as TGTGCCAGCAGCTTAGTTGCGGCCGGCTATGGCTACACCTTC.

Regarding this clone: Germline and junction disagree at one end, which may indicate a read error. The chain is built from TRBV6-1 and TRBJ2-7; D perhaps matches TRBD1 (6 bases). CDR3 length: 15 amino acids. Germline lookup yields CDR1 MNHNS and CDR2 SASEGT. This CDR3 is CASSELGQSPTNMSF. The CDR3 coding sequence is TGTGCCAGCAGTGAACTAGGACAGAGCCCCACGAATATGAGCTTC.

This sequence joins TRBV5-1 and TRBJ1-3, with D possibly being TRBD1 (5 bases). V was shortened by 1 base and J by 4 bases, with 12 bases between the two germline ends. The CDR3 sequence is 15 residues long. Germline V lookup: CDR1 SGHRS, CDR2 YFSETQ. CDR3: CASSLTGGSGNTIYF. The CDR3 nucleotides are TGCGCCAGCAGCTTGACCGGGGGGTCCGGAAACACCATATATTTT.

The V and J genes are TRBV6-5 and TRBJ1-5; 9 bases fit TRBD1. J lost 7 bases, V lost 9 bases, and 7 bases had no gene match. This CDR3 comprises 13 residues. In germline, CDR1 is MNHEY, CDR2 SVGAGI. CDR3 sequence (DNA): TGTGCCAGTCTACAGGGGGCCAGACAGCCCCAGCATTTT. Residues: CASLQGARQPQHF.

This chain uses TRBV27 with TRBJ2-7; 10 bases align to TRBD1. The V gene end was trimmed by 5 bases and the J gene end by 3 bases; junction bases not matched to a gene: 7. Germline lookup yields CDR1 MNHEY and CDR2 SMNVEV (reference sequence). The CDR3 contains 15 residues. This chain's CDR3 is CASSRTGTGVYEQYF. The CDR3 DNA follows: TGTGCCAGCAGTCGAACCGGGACAGGGGTCTACGAGCAGTACTTC.